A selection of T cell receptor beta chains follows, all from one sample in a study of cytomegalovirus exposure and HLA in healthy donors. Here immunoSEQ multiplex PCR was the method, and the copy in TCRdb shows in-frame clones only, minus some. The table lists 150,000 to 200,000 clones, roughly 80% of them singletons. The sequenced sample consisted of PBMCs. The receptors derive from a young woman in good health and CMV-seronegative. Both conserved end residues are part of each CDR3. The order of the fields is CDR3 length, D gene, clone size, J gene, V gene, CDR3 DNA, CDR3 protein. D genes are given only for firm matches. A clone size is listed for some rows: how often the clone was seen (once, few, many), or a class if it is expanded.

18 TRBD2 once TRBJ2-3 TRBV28 TGTGCCAGCAGTTCCCCCCTGACTAGCGGGAGGTTGGTAGATACGCAGTATTTT CASSSPLTSGRLVDTQYF
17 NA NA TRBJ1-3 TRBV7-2 TGTGCCAGCACCACATGGGACTCAGTGTACTCTGGAAACACCATATATTTT CASTTWDSVYSGNTIYF
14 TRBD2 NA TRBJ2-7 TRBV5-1 TGCGCCAGCAGCTCCGCTAGCGGGAGTCACGAGCAGTACTTC CASSSASGSHEQYF
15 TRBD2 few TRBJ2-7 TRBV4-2 TGTGCCAGCAGCCGATACGCGGGAGTAGACTACGAGCAGTACTTC CASSRYAGVDYEQYF
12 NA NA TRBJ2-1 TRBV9 TGTGCCAGCAGCGTAGCTCTCAATGAGCAGTTCTTC CASSVALNEQFF
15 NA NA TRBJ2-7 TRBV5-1 TGCGCCAGCAGCTGGAAGCGTACCGGAGGGGACGAGCAGTACTTC CASSWKRTGGDEQYF
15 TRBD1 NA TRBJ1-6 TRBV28 TGTGCCAGCAGTCCCCCAGGACAGGAAGTCTCACCCCTCCACTTT CASSPPGQEVSPLHF
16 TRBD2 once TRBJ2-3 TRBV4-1 TGCGCCAGCAGCCAAGACCGGGGGGGCGCGGGAGATACGCAGTATTTT CASSQDRGGAGDTQYF
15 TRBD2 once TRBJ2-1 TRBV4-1 TGCGCCAGCAGCCGAGGGACTAGCGGGAGTAATGAGCAGTTCTTC CASSRGTSGSNEQFF
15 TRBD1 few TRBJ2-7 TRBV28 TGTGCCAGCAGTTCGGACAGGTTCCAATCCTACGAGCAGTACTTC CASSSDRFQSYEQYF
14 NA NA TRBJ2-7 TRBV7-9 TGTTCCAGCAGCTTAGGCGGTGAGCGCTACGAGCAGTACTTC CSSSLGGERYEQYF
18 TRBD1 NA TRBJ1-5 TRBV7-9 TGTGCCAGCAGCCTCGGGACAGGGGCATCATATAGCAATCAGCCCCAGCATTTT CASSLGTGASYSNQPQHF
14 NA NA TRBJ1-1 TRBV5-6 TGTGCCAGCAGCTTGGCACAGGGTGTCACTGAAGCTTTCTTT CASSLAQGVTEAFF
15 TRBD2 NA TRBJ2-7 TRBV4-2 TGTGCCAGCAGCATTGGGACTAGCGGGAACTACGAGCAGTACTTC CASSIGTSGNYEQYF
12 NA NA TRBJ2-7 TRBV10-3 TGTGCCATCAGTCAGGTCTACTACGAGCAGTACTTC CAISQVYYEQYF
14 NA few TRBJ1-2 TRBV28 TGTGCCAGCAGCCGTCCGGGGGATTTCGATGGCTACACCTTC CASSRPGDFDGYTF
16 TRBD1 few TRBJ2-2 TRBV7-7 TGTGCTAGCACCTTAGAGGGGACAGGGGACACCGGGGAGCTGTTTTTT CASTLEGTGDTGELFF
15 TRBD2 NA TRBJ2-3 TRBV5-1 TGCGCCAGCAGCTTAACGGGAGGATTCTCAGATACGCAGTATTTT CASSLTGGFSDTQYF
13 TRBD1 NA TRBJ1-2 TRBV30 TGTGCCTGGAGTACTCGGACAGGGGATGGCTACACCTTC CAWSTRTGDGYTF
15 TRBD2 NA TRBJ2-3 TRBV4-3 TGCGCCAGCAGCCAAGTGGGCGGGAGTCCAGATACGCAGTATTTT CASSQVGGSPDTQYF
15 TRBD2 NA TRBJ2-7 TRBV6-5 TGTGCCAGCAGTTACTCGACAGCGGGAGAGTACGAGCAGTACTTC CASSYSTAGEYEQYF
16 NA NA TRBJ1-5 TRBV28 TGTGCCAGCACCCGGGGAGCCGGTTCACCCACATCGCCCCAGCATTTT CASTRGAGSPTSPQHF
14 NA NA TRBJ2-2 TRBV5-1 TGCGCCAGCAGCTTAGGACCGGGGACCGGGGAGCTGTTTTTT CASSLGPGTGELFF
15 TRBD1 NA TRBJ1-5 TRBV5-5 TGTGCCAGCAGCGGGGACAGGAATAGCAATCAGCCCCAGCATTTT CASSGDRNSNQPQHF
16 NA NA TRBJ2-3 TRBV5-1 TGCGCCAGCAGCTTGTTCGGAGGGAGGGGGACAGATACGCAGTATTTT CASSLFGGRGTDTQYF
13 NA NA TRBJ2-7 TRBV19 TGTGCCAGTAGTCTCGAGGGTCGGAACGAGCAGTACTTC CASSLEGRNEQYF
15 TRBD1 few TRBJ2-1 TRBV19 TGTGCCAGTAGTGGACCGGGACAGGGGTACAATGAGCAGTTCTTC CASSGPGQGYNEQFF
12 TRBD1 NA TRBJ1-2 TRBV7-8 TGTGCCAGCAGCTCGCGACAGGGCGGCTACACCTTC CASSSRQGGYTF
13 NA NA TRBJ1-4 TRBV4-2 TGTGCCAGCGGAGGGGGGGAGAATGAAAAACTGTTTTTT CASGGGENEKLFF
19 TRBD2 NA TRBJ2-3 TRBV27 TGTGCCAGCAGTTTATCGAGGGGACTAGCGGGAGGGCCGGGGGATACGCAGTATTTT CASSLSRGLAGGPGDTQYF
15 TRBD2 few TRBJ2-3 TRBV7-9 TGTGCCAGCAGCTTAGCGGGAGGGCCTGCAGATACGCAGTATTTT CASSLAGGPADTQYF
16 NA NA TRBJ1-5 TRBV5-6 TGTGCCAGCAGCTGGGGGGGGGACACCAGCAATCAGCCCCAGCATTTT CASSWGGDTSNQPQHF
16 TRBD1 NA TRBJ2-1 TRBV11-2 TGTGCCAGCAGCCGTAGGGGACAGTTCTCCTACAATGAGCAGTTCTTC CASSRRGQFSYNEQFF